The source of this T cell receptor beta chain is a study of spatial heterogeneity in lung cancer. This clonotype is labeled medium-sized. A unique molecular identifier was carried by every single TCR cDNA molecule. Each CDR3 protein is one row after TCRdb ran MiXCR on the 5' RACE reads. The sample records more than 2,500 distinct CDR3 sequences, approximately 7% being singletons. The germline gives CDR1 SGHNT, CDR2 YYREEE (reference sequence). The ends were cut back, 4 bases at V and 2 bases at J, with 12 bases in the middle. The CDR3 length is 14 residues. The sample's time point: sample taken at primary tumor resection.

The sequencing used normal lung tissue next to the tumor, collected at surgery. This clonotype was obtained from a male donor with early-stage non-small cell lung cancer. J is TRBJ2-5 and V is TRBV5-4; unclear D gene. CDR3 protein: CASSTPPLQETQYF. CDR3 sequence (DNA): TGTGCCAGCAGCACCCCGCCCCTACAAGAGACCCAGTACTTC.